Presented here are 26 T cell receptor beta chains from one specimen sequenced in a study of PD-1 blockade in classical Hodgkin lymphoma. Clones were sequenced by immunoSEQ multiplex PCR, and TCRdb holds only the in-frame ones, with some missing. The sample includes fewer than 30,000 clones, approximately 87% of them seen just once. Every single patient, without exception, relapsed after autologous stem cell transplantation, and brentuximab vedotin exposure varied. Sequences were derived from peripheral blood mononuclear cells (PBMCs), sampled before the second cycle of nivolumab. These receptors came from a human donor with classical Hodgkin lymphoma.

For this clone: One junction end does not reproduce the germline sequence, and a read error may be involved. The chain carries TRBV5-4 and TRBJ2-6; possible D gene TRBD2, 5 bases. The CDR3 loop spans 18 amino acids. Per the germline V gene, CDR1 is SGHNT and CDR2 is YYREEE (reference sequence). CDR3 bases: TGCGCCAGCAGTCCACACGCGGGCCCCACCTCTGGGGCCAACGTCCTGACTTTC. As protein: CASSPHAGPTSGANVLTF.

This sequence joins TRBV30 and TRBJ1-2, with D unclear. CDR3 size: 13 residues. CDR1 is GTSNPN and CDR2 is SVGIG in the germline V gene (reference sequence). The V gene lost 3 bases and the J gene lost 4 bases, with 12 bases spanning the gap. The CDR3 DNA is TGTGCCTGGAGGGCCCTACCAGGCTATGGCTACACCTTC. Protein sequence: CAWRALPGYGYTF.

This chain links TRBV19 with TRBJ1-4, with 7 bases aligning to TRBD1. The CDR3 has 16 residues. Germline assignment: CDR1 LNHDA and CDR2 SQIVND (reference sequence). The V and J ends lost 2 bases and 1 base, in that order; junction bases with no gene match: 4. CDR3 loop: CASSIRTGLTNEKLFF. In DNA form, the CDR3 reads TGTGCCAGTAGTATAAGGACAGGCCTAACTAATGAAAAACTGTTTTTT.

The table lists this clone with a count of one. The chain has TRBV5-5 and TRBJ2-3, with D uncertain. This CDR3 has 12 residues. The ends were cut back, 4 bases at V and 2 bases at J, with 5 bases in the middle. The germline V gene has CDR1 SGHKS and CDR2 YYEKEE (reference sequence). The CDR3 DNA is TGTGCCAGCAGCAGGGACACAGATACGCAGTATTTT. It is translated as CASSRDTDTQYF. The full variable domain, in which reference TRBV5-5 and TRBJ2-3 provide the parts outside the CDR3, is DAGVTQSPTHLIKTRGQQVTLRCSPISGHKSVSWYQQVLGQGPQFIFQYYEKEERGRGNFPDRFSARQFPNYSSELNVNALLLGDSALYLCASSRDTDTQYFGPGTRLTVL.

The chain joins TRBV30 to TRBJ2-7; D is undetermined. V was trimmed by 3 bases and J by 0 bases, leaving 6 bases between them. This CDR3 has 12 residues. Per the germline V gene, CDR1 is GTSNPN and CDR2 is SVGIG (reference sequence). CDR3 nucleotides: TGTGCCTGGAGCTACAACTCCTACGAGCAGTACTTC. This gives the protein CAWSYNSYEQYF.

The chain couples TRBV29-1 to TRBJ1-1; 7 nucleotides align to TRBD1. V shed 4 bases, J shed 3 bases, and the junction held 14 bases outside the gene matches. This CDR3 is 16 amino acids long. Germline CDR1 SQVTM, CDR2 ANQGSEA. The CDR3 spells CSVGPARGFSDTEAFF. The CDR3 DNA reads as TGCAGCGTTGGGCCGGCCAGGGGGTTCTCGGACACTGAAGCTTTCTTT. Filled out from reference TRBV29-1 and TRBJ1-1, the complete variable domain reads SAVISQKPSRDICQRGTSLTIQCQVDSQVTMMFWYRQQPGQSLTLIATANQGSEATYESGFVIDKFPISRPNLTFSTLTVSNMSPEDSSIYLCSVGPARGFSDTEAFFGQGTRLTVV.

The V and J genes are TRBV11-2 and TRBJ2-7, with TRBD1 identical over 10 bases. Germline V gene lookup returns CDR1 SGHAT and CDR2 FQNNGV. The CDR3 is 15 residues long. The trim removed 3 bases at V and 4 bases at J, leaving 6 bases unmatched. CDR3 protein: CASSLYDRGLYEQYF. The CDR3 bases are TGTGCCAGCAGCTTGTACGACAGGGGGCTTTACGAGCAGTACTTC.

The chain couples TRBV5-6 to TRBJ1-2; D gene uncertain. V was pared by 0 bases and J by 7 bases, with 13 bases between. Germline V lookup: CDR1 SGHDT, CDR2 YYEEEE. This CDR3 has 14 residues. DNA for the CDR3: TGTGCCAGCAGCTTGGTCGGGTGCGTCTGTGGCTACACCTTC. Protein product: CASSLVGCVCGYTF.

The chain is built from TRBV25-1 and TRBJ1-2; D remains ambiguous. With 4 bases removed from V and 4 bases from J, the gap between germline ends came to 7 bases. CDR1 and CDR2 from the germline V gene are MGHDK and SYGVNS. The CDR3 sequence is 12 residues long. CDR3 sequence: CASSGGGYGYTF. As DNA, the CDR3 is TGTGCCAGCAGTGGGGGAGGCTATGGCTACACCTTC.

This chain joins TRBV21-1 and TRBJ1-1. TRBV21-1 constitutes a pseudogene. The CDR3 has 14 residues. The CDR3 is CASSGGWENTEAFF. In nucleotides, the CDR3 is TGTGCCAGCAGTGGGGGGTGGGAGAACACTGAAGCTTTCTTT.

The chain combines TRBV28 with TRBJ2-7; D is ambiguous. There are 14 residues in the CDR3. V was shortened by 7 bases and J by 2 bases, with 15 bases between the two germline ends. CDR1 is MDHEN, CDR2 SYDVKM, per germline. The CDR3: CASTLADVAYEQYF. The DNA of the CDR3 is TGTGCCAGCACCCTTGCGGACGTCGCCTACGAGCAGTACTTC.

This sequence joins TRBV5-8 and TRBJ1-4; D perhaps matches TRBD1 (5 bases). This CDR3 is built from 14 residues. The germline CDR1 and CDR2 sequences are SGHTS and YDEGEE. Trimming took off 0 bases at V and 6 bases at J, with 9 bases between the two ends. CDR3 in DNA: TGTGCCAGCAGCTTGGAAGTGGGGGATGAAAAACTGTTTTTT. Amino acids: CASSLEVGDEKLFF.

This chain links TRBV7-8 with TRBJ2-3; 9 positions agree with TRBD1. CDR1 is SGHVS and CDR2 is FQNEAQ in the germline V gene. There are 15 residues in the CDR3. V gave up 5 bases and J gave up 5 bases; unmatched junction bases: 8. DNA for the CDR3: TGTGCCAGCAGCCGATACAGGGGGCGTATAGATACGCAGTATTTT. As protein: CASSRYRGRIDTQYF.

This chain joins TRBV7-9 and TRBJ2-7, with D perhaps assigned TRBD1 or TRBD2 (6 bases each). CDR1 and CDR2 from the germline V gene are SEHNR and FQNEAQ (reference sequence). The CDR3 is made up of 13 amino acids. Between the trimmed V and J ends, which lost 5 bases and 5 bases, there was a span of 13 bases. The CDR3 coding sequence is TGTGCCAGCAGCCGCGGGACAAGAGACGAGCAGTACTTC. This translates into CASSRGTRDEQYF.

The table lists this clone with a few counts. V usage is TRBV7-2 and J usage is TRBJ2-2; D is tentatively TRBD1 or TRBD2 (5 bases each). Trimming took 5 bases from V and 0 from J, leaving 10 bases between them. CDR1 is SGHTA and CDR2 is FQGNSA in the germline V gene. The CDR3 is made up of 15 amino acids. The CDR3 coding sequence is TGTGCCAGCAGCCGGGACGTCGCGAACACCGGGGAGCTGTTTTTT. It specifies CASSRDVANTGELFF.

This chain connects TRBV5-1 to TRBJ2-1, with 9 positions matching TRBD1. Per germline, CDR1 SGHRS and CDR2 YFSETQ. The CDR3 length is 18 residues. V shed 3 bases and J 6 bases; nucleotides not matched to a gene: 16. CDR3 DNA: TGCGCCAGCAGCTCGTCCCGGGACAGGGCTCAGCCCCCCAATGAGCAGTTCTTC. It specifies CASSSSRDRAQPPNEQFF.

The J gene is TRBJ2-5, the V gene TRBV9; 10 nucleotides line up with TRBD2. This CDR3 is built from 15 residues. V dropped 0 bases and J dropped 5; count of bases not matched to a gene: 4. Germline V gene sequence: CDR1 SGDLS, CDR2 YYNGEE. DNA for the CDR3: TGTGCCAGCAGCGTAGGAGCGGGAGGGCCGGAGACCCAGTACTTC. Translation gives CASSVGAGGPETQYF. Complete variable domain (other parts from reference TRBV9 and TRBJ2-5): DSGVTQTPKHLITATGQRVTLRCSPRSGDLSVYWYQQSLDQGLQFLIQYYNGEERAKGNILERFSAQQFPDLHSELNLSSLELGDSALYFCASSVGAGGPETQYFGPGTRLLVL.

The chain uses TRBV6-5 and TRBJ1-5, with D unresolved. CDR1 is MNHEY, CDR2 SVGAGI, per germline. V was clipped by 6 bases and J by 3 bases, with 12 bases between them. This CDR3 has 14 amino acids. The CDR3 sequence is CASSPGQVNQPQHF. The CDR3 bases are TGTGCCAGCAGCCCCGGCCAAGTCAATCAGCCCCAGCATTTT.

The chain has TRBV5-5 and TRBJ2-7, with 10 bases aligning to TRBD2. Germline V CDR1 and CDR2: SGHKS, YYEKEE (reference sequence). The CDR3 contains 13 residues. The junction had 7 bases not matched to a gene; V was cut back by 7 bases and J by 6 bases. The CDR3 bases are TGTGCCAGCTCAGTGCCTAGCGGGAGCGAGCAGTACTTC. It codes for CASSVPSGSEQYF.

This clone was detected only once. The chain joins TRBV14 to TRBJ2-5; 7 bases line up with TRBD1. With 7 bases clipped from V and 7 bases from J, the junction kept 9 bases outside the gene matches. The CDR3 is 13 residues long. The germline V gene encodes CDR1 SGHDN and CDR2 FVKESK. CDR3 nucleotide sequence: TGTGCCAGCACGCCCGGGACAGCAAGGACCCAGTACTTC. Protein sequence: CASTPGTARTQYF.

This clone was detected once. This CDR3 reads CASSLAEGPTDGYTF. DNA for the CDR3: TGCGCCAGCAGCTTGGCCGAGGGCCCGACGGATGGCTACACCTTC. The chain has TRBV5-1 and TRBJ1-2; no firm D call. The CDR3 totals 15 residues. Trimming removed 0 bases from V and 6 bases from J, with 15 bases in between. CDR1 is SGHRS and CDR2 is YFSETQ in the germline V gene.

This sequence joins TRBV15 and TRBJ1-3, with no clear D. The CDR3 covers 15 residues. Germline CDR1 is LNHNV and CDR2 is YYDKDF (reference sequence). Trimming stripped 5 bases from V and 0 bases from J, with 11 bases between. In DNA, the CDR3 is TGTGCCACCAGCGGATTACACAGCTCTGGAAACACCATATATTTT. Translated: CATSGLHSSGNTIYF.

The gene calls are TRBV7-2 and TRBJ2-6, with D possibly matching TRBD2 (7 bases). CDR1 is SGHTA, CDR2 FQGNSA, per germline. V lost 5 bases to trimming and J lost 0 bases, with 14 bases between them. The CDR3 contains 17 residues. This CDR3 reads CASSPRGGTSGANVLTF. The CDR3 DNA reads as TGTGCCAGCAGCCCGAGGGGGGGGACCTCTGGGGCCAACGTCCTGACTTTC.

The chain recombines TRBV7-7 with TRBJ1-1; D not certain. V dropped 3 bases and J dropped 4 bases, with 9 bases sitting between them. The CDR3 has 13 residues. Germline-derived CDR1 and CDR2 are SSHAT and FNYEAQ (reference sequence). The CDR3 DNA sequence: TGTGCCAGCAGCTTGTTGATTAGCACTGAAGCTTTCTTT. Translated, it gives CASSLLISTEAFF.

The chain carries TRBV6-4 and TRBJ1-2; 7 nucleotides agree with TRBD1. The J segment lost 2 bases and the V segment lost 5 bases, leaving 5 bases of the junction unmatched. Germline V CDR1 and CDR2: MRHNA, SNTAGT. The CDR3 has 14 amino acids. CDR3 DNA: TGTGCCAGCAGTAAATGGACAGGAAACTATGGCTACACCTTC. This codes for CASSKWTGNYGYTF.

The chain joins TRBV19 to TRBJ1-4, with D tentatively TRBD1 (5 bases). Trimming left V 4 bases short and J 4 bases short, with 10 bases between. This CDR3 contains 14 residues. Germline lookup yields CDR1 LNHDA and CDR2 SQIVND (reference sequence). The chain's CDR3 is CASSRAGNNEKLFF. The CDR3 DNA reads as TGTGCCAGTAGTAGGGCAGGGAATAATGAAAAACTGTTTTTT. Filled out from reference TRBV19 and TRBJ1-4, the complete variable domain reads DGGITQSPKYLFRKEGQNVTLSCEQNLNHDAMYWYRQDPGQGLRLIYYSQIVNDFQKGDIAEGYSVSREKKESFPLTVTSAQKNPTAFYLCASSRAGNNEKLFFGSGTQLSVL.